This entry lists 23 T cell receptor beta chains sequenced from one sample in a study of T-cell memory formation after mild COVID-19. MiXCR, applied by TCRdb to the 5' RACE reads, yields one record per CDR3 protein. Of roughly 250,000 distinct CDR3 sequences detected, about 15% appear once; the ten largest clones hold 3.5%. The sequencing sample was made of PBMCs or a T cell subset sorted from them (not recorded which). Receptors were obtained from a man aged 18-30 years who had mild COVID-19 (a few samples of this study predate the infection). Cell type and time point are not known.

CDR3 residues: CASSLPPNTDGYTF. CDR3 nucleotides: TGTGCCAGCAGCTTGCCTCCGAACACTGATGGCTACACCTTC. The J gene is TRBJ1-2, the V gene TRBV5-6; D unclear. Trimming took off 1 base at V and 6 bases at J, with 13 bases between the two ends. Per the germline V gene, CDR1 is SGHDT and CDR2 is YYEEEE. This CDR3 has 14 amino acids.

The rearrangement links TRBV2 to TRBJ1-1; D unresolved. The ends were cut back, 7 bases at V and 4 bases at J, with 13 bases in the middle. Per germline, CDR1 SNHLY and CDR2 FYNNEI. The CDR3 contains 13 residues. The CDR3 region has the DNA TGTGCCAGCAAGAGGGAAAGGATCACTGAAGCTTTCTTT. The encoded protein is CASKRERITEAFF.

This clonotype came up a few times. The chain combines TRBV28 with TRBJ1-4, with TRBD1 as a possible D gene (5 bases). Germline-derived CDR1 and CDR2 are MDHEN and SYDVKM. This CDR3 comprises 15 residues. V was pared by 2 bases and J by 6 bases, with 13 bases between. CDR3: CASSLPGTDYEKLFF. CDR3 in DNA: TGTGCCAGCAGTTTACCTGGGACCGACTATGAAAAACTGTTTTTT. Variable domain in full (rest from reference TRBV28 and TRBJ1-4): DVKVTQSSRYLVKRTGEKVFLECVQDMDHENMFWYRQDPGLGLRLIYFSYDVKMKEKGDIPEGYSVSREKKERFSLILESASTNQTSMYLCASSLPGTDYEKLFFGSGTQLSVL.

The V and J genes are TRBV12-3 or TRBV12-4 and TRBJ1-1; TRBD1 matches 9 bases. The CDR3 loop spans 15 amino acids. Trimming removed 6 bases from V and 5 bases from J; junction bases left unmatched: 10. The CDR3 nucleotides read TGTGCCAGCAGCCTCAGCGGCGGGACAGGGACTGAAGCTTTCTTT. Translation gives CASSLSGGTGTEAFF.

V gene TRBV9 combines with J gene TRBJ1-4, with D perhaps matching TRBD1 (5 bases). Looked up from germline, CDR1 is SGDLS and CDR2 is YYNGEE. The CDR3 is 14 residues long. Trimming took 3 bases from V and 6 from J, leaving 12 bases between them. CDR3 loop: CASSGGTVHEKLFF. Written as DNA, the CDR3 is TGTGCCAGCAGCGGGGGGACCGTCCATGAAAAACTGTTTTTT.

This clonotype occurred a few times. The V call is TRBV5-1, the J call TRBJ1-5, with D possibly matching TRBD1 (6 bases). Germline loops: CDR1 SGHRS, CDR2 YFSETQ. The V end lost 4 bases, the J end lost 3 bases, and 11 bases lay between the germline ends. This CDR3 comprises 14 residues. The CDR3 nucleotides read TGCGCCAGCAGCCCCACAGGGATCAATCAGCCCCAGCATTTT. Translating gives CASSPTGINQPQHF.

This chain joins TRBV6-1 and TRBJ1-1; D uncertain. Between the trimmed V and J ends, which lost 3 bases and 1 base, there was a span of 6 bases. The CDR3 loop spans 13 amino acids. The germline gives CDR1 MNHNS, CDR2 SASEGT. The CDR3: CASSEFGNTEAFF. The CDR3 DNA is TGTGCCAGCAGTGAGTTCGGGAACACTGAAGCTTTCTTT.

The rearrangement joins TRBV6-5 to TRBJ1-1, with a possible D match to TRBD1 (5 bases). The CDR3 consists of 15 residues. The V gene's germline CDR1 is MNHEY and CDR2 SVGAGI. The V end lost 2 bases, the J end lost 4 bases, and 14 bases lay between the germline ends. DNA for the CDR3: TGTGCCAGCAGTTACCAGATCGGGGGTGTCACTGAAGCTTTCTTT. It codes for CASSYQIGGVTEAFF.

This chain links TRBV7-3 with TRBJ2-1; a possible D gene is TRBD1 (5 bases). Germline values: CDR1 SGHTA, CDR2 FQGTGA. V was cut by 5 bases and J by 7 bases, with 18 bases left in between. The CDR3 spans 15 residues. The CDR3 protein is CASSLDRLAGNEQFF. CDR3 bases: TGTGCCAGCAGCCTCGACAGACTGGCCGGGAATGAGCAGTTCTTC. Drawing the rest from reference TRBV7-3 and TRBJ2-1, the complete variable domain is GAGVSQTPSNKVTEKGKYVELRCDPISGHTALYWYRQSLGQGPEFLIYFQGTGAADDSGLPNDRFFAVRPEGSVSTLKIQRTERGDSAVYLCASSLDRLAGNEQFFGPGTRLTVL.

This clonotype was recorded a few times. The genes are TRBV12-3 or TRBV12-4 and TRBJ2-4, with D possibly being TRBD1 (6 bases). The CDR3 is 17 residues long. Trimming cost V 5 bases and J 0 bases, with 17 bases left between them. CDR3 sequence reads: CASSKNRVSLAKNIQYF. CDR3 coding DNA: TGTGCCAGCAGTAAAAACAGGGTTAGTTTAGCCAAAAACATTCAGTACTTC.

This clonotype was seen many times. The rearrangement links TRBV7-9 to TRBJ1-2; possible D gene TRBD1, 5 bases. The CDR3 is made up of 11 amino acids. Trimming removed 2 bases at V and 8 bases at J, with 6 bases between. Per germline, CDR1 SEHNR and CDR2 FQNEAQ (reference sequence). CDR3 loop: CASSLRGGYTF. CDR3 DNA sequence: TGTGCCAGCAGCTTACGGGGCGGCTACACCTTC.

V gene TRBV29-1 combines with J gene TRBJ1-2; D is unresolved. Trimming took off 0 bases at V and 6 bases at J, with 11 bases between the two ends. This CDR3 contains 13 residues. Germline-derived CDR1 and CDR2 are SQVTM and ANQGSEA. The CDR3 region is CSVEEPADHGYTF. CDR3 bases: TGCAGCGTTGAAGAACCCGCCGACCATGGCTACACCTTC.

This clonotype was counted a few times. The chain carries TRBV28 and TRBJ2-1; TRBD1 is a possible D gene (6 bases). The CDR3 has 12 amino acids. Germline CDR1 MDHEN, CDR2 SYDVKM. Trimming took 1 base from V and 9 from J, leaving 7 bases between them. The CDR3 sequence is CASSLLGAEQFF. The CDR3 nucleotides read TGTGCCAGCAGTTTATTGGGGGCTGAGCAGTTCTTC.

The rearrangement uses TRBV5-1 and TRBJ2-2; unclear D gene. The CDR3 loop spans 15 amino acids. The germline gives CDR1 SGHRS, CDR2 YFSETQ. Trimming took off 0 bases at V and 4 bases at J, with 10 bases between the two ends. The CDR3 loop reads CASSLGATSTGELFF. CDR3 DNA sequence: TGCGCCAGCAGCTTGGGGGCCACGAGCACCGGGGAGCTGTTTTTT.

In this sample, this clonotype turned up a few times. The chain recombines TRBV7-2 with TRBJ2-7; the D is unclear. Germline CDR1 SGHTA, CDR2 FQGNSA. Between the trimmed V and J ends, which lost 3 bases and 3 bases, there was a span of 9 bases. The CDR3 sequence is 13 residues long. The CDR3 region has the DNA TGTGCCAGCAGCTTTATTATGAGCTACGAGCAGTACTTC. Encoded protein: CASSFIMSYEQYF.

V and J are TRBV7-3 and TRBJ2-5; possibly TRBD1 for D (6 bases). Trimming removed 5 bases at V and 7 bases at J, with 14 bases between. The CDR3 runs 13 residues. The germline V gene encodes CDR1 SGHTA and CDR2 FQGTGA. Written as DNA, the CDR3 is TGTGCCAGCAGCCCCAACAGGGAAACGACCCAGTACTTC. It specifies CASSPNRETTQYF.

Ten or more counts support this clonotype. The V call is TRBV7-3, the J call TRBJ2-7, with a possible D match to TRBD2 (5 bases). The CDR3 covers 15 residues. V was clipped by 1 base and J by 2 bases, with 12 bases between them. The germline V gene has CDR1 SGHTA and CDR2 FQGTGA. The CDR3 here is CASSLRRGPPYEQYF. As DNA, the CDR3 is TGTGCCAGCAGCTTAAGAAGAGGGCCCCCCTACGAGCAGTACTTC.

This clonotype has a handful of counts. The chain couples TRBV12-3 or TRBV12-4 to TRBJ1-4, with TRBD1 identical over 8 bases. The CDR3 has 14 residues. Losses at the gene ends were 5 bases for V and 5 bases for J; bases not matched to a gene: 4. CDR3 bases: TGTGCCAGCAGTCAGACAGGGGAGAATGAAAAACTGTTTTTT. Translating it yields CASSQTGENEKLFF.

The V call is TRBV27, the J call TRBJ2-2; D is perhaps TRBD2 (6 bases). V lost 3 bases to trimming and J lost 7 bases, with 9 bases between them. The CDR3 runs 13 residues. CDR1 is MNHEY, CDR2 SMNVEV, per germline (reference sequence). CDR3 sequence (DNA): TGTGCCAGCAGTTTTCTGGGGGGCGGGGAGCTGTTTTTT. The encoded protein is CASSFLGGGELFF.

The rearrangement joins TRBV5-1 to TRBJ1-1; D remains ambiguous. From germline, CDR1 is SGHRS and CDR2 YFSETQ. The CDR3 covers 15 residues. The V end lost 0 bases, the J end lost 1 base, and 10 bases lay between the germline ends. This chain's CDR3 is CASSLANPGNTEAFF. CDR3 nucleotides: TGCGCCAGCAGCTTGGCCAATCCGGGGAACACTGAAGCTTTCTTT.

CDR3: CASRNRRDRVHEQYF. CDR3 coding DNA: TGTGCCAGCAGAAATCGCCGGGACAGGGTCCACGAGCAGTACTTC. V usage is TRBV6-6 and J usage is TRBJ2-7; 9 bases line up with TRBD1. Per the germline V gene, CDR1 is MNHNY and CDR2 is SVGAGI (reference sequence). The V and J ends lost 6 bases and 5 bases, in that order; junction bases with no gene match: 11. The CDR3 sequence is 15 residues long.

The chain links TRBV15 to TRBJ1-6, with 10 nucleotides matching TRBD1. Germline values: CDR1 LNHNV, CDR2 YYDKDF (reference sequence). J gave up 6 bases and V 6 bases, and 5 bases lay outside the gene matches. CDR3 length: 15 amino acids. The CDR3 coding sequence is TGTGCCACCAGGTCCGGACAGGGGGTTAATTCACCCCTCCACTTT. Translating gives CATRSGQGVNSPLHF.

This CDR3 reads CASNGGVGGELFF. The DNA of the CDR3 is TGTGCCAGTAATGGAGGGGTTGGCGGGGAGCTGTTTTTT. The chain links TRBV19 to TRBJ2-2, with D maybe TRBD2 (6 bases). This CDR3 is 13 amino acids long. V lost 7 bases and J lost 7, with 13 bases in between. CDR1 and CDR2 (germline): LNHDA, SQIVND (reference sequence).